This T cell receptor beta chain is drawn from a study of blood T cells in healthy people across ages. In germline, CDR1 is SQVTM, CDR2 ANQGSEA. Trimming cost V 6 bases and J 4 bases; bases outside gene matches: 5. This CDR3 has 12 residues. The authors ran a second PCR of roughly 7 to 11 cycles using a sample-barcoded 5' primer and a J-beta primer mix. TCRdb independently ran MiXCR on the 5' RACE reads; one entry per CDR3 protein. The data hold 890,000 or so distinct CDR3 sequences, with approximately 65% observed a single time. The sample was blood. This clonotype originated in a man under 40 in good health. The V gene is TRBV29-1, the J gene TRBJ2-5, with 7 bases lining up with TRBD1. CDR3 nucleotides: TGCAGCGTGGAACAGGGGAGAGAGACCCAGTACTTC. Protein: CSVEQGRETQYF.